This T cell receptor (beta chain) was obtained from a study of cytomegalovirus exposure and HLA in healthy donors. Study-level points and caveats: A link between a missense DCLRE1C variant and TCR beta V- and J-gene trimming emerged from a later analysis. Data from an earlier analysis indicated that most TCR beta V segments were productive either about 87% or about 30% of the time.

Use of 60 Vbeta and 13 Jbeta primers characterized the PCR. The repertoire was sequenced with immunoSEQ multiplex PCR; TCRdb's copy has only in-frame clones and lacks some. The repertoire holds 90,000 to 110,000 clones, with roughly 15% as singletons. Of note for this clone: Its matching antigen is unknown.

CDR3 length: 14 residues. V was clipped by 4 bases and J by 0 bases; unmatched bases: 4. Germline CDR1 and CDR2: SGHRS and YFSETQ. Sequenced: PBMCs. The TCR sequence derives from a female donor in good health and CMV-seronegative. The chain employs TRBV5-1 and TRBJ2-7; the match to TRBD1 covers 7 bases. The CDR3 region has the DNA TGCGCCAGCAGCCCGCAGGGGGACTCCTACGAGCAGTACTTC. Its translation: CASSPQGDSYEQYF.